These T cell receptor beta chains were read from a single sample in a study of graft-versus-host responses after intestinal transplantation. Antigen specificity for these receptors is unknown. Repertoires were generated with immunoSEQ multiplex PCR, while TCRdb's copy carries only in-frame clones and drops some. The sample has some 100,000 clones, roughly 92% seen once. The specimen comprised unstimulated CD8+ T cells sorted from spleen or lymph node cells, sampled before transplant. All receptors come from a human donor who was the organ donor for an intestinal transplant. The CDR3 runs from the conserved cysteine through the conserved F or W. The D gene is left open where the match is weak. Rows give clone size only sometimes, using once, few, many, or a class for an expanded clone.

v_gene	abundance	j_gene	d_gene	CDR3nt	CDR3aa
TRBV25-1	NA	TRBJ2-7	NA	TGTGCCAGCAGTTGGGGACACCTCTCCTACGAGCAGTACTTC	CASSWGHLSYEQYF
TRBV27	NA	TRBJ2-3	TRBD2	TGTGCCAGCAGTGACCTGGGAGGGTTCGCAGATACGCAGTATTTT	CASSDLGGFADTQYF
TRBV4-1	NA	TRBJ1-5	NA	TGCGCCAGCAGCCAAGTTGGGAGGCGGGGATATAGCAATCAGCCCCAGCATTTT	CASSQVGRRGYSNQPQHF
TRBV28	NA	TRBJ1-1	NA	TGTGCCAGCAGTTTTGGGTCCGGACTCCAAGCTTTCTTT	CASSFGSGLQAFF
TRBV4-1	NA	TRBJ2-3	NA	TGCGCCAGCAGCCAGGGCAGCCGTAGCACAGATACGCAGTATTTT	CASSQGSRSTDTQYF
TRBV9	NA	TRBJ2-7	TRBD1	TGTGCCAGCAGTCAAGAGGGACAGGGGGGAGGCGAGCAGTACTTC	CASSQEGQGGGEQYF
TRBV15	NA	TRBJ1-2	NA	TGTGCCACCAGCAGAGAGGGGAAAATAACAACAGGGTACTATGGCTACACCTTC	CATSREGKITTGYYGYTF
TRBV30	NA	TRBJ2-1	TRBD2	TGTGCCTGGAGTGTCCTAGCGGGAATCTACAATGAGCAGTTCTTC	CAWSVLAGIYNEQFF
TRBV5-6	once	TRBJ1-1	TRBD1	TGTGCCAGCTCCCGGGACAGACACACTGAAGCTTTCTTT	CASSRDRHTEAFF
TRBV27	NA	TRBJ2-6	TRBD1	TGTGCCAGCAGTTTAGGGACAGGGGCGGGGGCCAACGTCCTGACTTTC	CASSLGTGAGANVLTF
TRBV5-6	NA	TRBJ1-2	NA	TGTGCCAGCAGCTTGGACAGGGACGGCTACACCTTC	CASSLDRDGYTF
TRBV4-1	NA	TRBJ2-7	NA	TGCGCCAGCAGCCAATTGACCACTACTAGCCCTATCTCCTACGAGCAGTACTTC	CASSQLTTTSPISYEQYF
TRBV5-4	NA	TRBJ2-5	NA	TGTGCCAGCAGCTTGGAGGGGTACCAAGAGACCCAGTACTTC	CASSLEGYQETQYF
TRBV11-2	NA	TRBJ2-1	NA	TGTGCCAGCAGCTTATCCCGACTATCAGGCTTCGATGAGCAGTTCTTC	CASSLSRLSGFDEQFF
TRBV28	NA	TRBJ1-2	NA	TGTGCCAGCAGTTTATCCGCTAACTATGGCTACACCTTC	CASSLSANYGYTF
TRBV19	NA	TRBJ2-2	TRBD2	TGTGCCAAAGGCCTCGGGGCGGGAGGGGACACCGGGGAGCTGTTTTTT	CAKGLGAGGDTGELFF
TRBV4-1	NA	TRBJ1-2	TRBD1	TGCGCCAGCAGCCATTCGGTGACAGGGAAAAGAATCGCGTATGGCTACACCTTC	CASSHSVTGKRIAYGYTF
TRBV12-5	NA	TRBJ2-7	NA	TGTGCTAGTGGTTTGGGTCGGAGCTCCTACGAGCAGTACTTC	CASGLGRSSYEQYF
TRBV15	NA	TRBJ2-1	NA	TGTGCCACTGGGTTAGTAAGGGGTGAGCAGTTCTTC	CATGLVRGEQFF
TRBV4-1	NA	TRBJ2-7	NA	TGCGCCAGCAGCCCCCGACTAATCACCTACGAGCAGTACTTC	CASSPRLITYEQYF
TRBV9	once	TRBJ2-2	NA	TGTGCCAGCAGCGTATATCCCCCTGGAGGAGATGCCTCCGGGGAGCTGTTTTTT	CASSVYPPGGDASGELFF
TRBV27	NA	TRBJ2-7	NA	TGTGCCAGCTCCTTAGGTAGCGGATTCTCCTACGAGCAGTACTTC	CASSLGSGFSYEQYF
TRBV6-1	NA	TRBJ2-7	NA	TGTGCCAGCAGGCCCAGGGGCCTCCACGAGCAGTACTTC	CASRPRGLHEQYF
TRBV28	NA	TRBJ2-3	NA	TGTGCCAGCAGTTTTCTGTCGGGAGTGGATACGCAGTATTTT	CASSFLSGVDTQYF
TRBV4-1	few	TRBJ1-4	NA	TGCGCCAGCAGCCAAGAACCAGGTGAAAAACTGTTTTTT	CASSQEPGEKLFF
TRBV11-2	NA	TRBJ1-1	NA	TGTGCCAGCAGCTTAGCCTTGGGCCTCAGCACTGAAGCTTTCTTT	CASSLALGLSTEAFF
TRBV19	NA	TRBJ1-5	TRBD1	TGTGCCAGCTGGGACAGTGGGATAGGTCAGCCCCAGCATTTT	CASWDSGIGQPQHF
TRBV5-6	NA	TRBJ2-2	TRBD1	TGTGCCAGCAGCTTCGGACAGGGGGCCAGCGGGGAGCTGTTTTTT	CASSFGQGASGELFF
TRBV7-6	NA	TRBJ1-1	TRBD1	TGTGCCAGCAGCTCCATGTGGGACAGGGGCTTCACTGAAGCTTTCTTT	CASSSMWDRGFTEAFF
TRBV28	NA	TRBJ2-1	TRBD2	TGTGCCAGCAGCACCCTAGCGGGCTCCTACAATGAGCAGTTCTTC	CASSTLAGSYNEQFF
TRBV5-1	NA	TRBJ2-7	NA	TGCGCCAGCAGCATATCCGCCGGGACAAACTACGAGCAGTACTTC	CASSISAGTNYEQYF
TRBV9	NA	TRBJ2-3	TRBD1	TGTGCCAGCAGCGTAGCTTTCGGGACAGGGGCCGCAGATACGCAGTATTTT	CASSVAFGTGAADTQYF